This T cell receptor (beta chain) was sequenced in a study of identical twins. Study-level results: The authors drew conclusions from cross-sectional statistical analysis rather than following the same donors.

Trimming cost V 3 bases and J 4 bases, with 12 bases left between them. Germline CDR1 DFQATT, CDR2 SNEGSKA (reference sequence). CDR3 size: 13 residues. TCRdb recomputed calls from the 5' RACE reads with MiXCR, one row per CDR3 protein. The sample has roughly 540,000 distinct CDR3 sequences; roughly 21% are singletons. Only a few counts were recorded for this clonotype. Its antigen is currently unknown. These data were also reused for a study on T cells expressing NK-cell markers. As reported in that work: There were seven HCMV-seropositive donors and one seronegative donor among the eight sequenced. Among the experiments, several used an anti-gamma-delta TCR antibody to restrict sorting to alpha-beta TCR T cells. Certain NKG2C+ T cell clones were expanded, and their HCMV specificity remained unclear.

V is TRBV20-1 and J is TRBJ1-1; D not certain. The sequencing input was CD4+ T cells sorted from blood. This clonotype was sampled from a woman aged 18-29 years in good health. CDR3 in amino acids: CSASPDTSTEAFF. The DNA of the CDR3 is TGCAGTGCTAGCCCCGACACCAGCACTGAAGCTTTCTTT.